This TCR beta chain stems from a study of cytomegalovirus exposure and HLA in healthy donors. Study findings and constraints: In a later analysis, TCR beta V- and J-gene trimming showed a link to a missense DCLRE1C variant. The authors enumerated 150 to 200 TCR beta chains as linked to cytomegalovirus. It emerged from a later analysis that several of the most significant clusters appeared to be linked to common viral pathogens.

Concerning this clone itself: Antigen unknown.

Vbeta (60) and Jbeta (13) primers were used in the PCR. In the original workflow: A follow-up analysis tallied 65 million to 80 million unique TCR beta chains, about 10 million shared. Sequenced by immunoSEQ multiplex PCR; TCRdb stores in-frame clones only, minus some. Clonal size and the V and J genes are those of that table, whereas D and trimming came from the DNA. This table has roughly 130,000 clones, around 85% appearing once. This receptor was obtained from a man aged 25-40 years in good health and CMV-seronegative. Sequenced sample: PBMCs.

This chain's CDR3 is CASSFIDETVTNYGYTF. Written as DNA, the CDR3 is TGTGCCAGCAGTTTTATAGACGAGACAGTAACTAACTATGGCTACACCTTC. V is TRBV28 and J is TRBJ1-2, with a possible D match to TRBD1 (5 bases). CDR3 size: 17 residues. The V end was cut by 3 bases, the J end by 0 bases, with 17 bases between. The germline gives CDR1 MDHEN, CDR2 SYDVKM.